The 3 T cell receptor beta chains presented below share a single source sample, sequenced in a study of CXCR3-negative and CXCR3-positive naive CD8 T cells. The authors prepared UMI-labeled TRB cDNA libraries by 5' RACE. From its re-call of the 5' RACE reads, TCRdb lists each CDR3 protein once, without DNA. This listing includes around 95,000 distinct CDR3 sequences. Study observations and caveats: Compared with CXCR3-negative naive cells, CXCR3-positive naive cells showed more hydrophobic TRB CDR3s.

These receptors have no identified antigens. Source material: naive CXCR3+ CD8+ T cells from blood. Subset reported: CD45RO-CCR7+CD27+CD95- naive CD8+ T cells expressing CXCR3 (TNR3+). The receptors derive from a human donor in good health. Some clones in this sample may be carry-over from other donors' samples.

V is TRBV7-6 and J is TRBJ2-7; TCRdb lists TRBD1, though no DNA is available to test this call. This CDR3 has 13 amino acids. Germline lookup yields CDR1 SGHVS and CDR2 FNYEAQ. The CDR3 here is CASSLASGGEQYF.

The rearrangement uses TRBV20-1 and TRBJ2-1; TCRdb selects TRBD1, and the lack of DNA leaves this call unchecked. The V gene's germline CDR1 is DFQATT and CDR2 SNEGSKA (reference sequence). This CDR3 has 15 residues. CDR3 sequence: CSGTGVDPKYNEQFF.

This chain connects TRBV28 to TRBJ2-5; without DNA, the TCRdb call of TRBD1 cannot be checked. Germline V gene lookup returns CDR1 MDHEN and CDR2 SYDVKM. The CDR3 runs to 18 residues. The CDR3 region is CASSFPPWRRGSQETQYF. Variable domain in full (rest from reference TRBV28 and TRBJ2-5): DVKVTQSSRYLVKRTGEKVFLECVQDMDHENMFWYRQDPGLGLRLIYFSYDVKMKEKGDIPEGYSVSREKKERFSLILESASTNQTSMYLCASSFPPWRRGSQETQYFGPGTRLLVL.